Listed below are T cell receptor beta chains from one sample, sequenced in a study of T-cell memory formation after mild COVID-19. One entry per CDR3 protein results from TCRdb running MiXCR on the 5' RACE reads. This sample has hundreds of thousands of distinct CDR3 sequences; 15% to 20% occur once, and the top ten carry around 20%. Sequencing used PBMCs or a T cell subset sorted from them (not recorded which). The receptor source for this set is a man between 18 and 35 years old who had mild COVID-19 (a few samples of this study predate the infection). Cell type and time point are not known. Both conserved end residues are part of each CDR3. A D gene is named only where the DNA matches it firmly. Rows may omit the clone size; those that give it use once, few, many or a size class.

TRBJ1-2	TRBV6-1	.	.	CASSEDNRVYGYTF	TGTGCCAGCAGTGAAGATAACAGGGTTTATGGCTACACCTTC
TRBJ2-1	TRBV7-9	few	TRBD2	CASSHIAGAQASYNEQFF	TGTGCCAGCAGCCACATAGCGGGGGCCCAGGCCTCCTACAATGAGCAGTTCTTC
TRBJ2-7	TRBV6-2/TRBV6-3	few	TRBD2	CASSRGTSVSYEQYF	TGTGCCAGCTCGCGTGGGACTAGCGTATCCTACGAGCAGTACTTC
TRBJ2-1	TRBV4-1	many	TRBD2	CASSHGTSGGDEQFF	TGCGCCAGCAGCCATGGGACTAGCGGGGGGGATGAGCAGTTCTTC
TRBJ1-1	TRBV9	few	TRBD1	CASSAGTAILEAFF	TGTGCCAGCAGCGCCGGGACAGCTATTCTTGAAGCTTTCTTT
TRBJ2-6	TRBV7-4	many	.	CASSVSSSGANVLTF	TGTGCCAGCAGCGTTTCGTCCTCTGGGGCCAACGTCCTGACTTTC
TRBJ2-3	TRBV29-1	.	.	CSVVDRILTDTQYF	TGCAGCGTTGTGGACAGAATACTCACAGATACGCAGTATTTT
TRBJ2-7	TRBV27	.	TRBD2	CASSRGLALRYEQYF	TGTGCCAGCAGCCGAGGACTAGCCTTACGCTACGAGCAGTACTTC
TRBJ1-2	TRBV4-1	.	.	CASSQTGNSYGYTF	TGCGCCAGCAGCCAGACGGGGAACAGCTATGGCTACACCTTC
TRBJ1-1	TRBV5-1	few	.	CASSLEGGLNTEAFF	TGCGCCAGCAGCCTGGAGGGGGGCCTGAACACTGAAGCTTTCTTT
TRBJ1-1	TRBV11-2	.	TRBD1	CASRPGGTEAFF	TGTGCCAGCAGACCAGGGGGGACTGAAGCTTTCTTT
TRBJ1-2	TRBV7-2	.	.	CASSLVTGEGGYTF	TGTGCCAGCAGCTTAGTTACGGGAGAGGGGGGCTACACCTTC
TRBJ1-4	TRBV12-3/TRBV12-4	.	.	CASSSREYNEKLFF	TGTGCCAGCAGTTCACGGGAATATAATGAAAAACTGTTTTTT
TRBJ1-1	TRBV11-2	few	.	CASRHHWESVPGNTEAFF	TGTGCCAGCAGACACCACTGGGAATCCGTCCCTGGCAACACTGAAGCTTTCTTT
TRBJ2-5	TRBV10-1	many	.	CASSESTPASYQETQYF	TGCGCCAGCAGTGAGTCGACTCCGGCCAGCTACCAAGAGACCCAGTACTTC
TRBJ2-5	TRBV7-3	.	TRBD2	CASSLIPAGGQKETQYF	TGTGCCAGCAGCTTAATCCCAGCGGGGGGGCAGAAGGAGACCCAGTACTTC
TRBJ2-5	TRBV7-8	few	.	CASSPTGGANRGETQYF	TGTGCCAGCAGCCCCACGGGCGGGGCCAACCGAGGGGAGACCCAGTACTTC
TRBJ2-5	TRBV29-1	many	.	CSVLGSIAGETQYF	TGCAGCGTTCTCGGGAGCATTGCGGGGGAGACCCAGTACTTC
TRBJ2-1	TRBV29-1	many	.	CSVGLVPNNEQFF	TGCAGCGTTGGTTTAGTCCCGAACAATGAGCAGTTCTTC
TRBJ1-1	TRBV6-5	.	.	CASSYEGRNTEAFF	TGTGCCAGCAGTTACGAGGGGCGGAACACTGAAGCTTTCTTT
TRBJ2-5	TRBV7-2	many	.	CASSLSGGETQYF	TGTGCCAGCAGCTTGTCTGGGGGGGAGACCCAGTACTTC
TRBJ2-5	TRBV2	.	.	CASSFGQLETQYF	TGTGCCAGCAGCTTCGGACAGTTGGAGACCCAGTACTTC
TRBJ2-5	TRBV20-1	few	.	CSAQQDSETQYF	TGCAGTGCACAGCAGGACTCGGAGACCCAGTACTTC
TRBJ2-2	TRBV2	.	TRBD2	CASSGTSGRTGELFF	TGTGCCAGCAGTGGGACTAGCGGGCGCACCGGGGAGCTGTTTTTT
TRBJ1-2	TRBV12-3/TRBV12-4	many	.	CASSLKGGYGYTF	TGTGCCAGCAGTTTGAAAGGGGGCTATGGCTACACCTTC
TRBJ2-1	TRBV5-1	few	.	CASSVRPGTGNNEQFF	TGCGCCAGCAGCGTACGCCCCGGGACGGGGAACAATGAGCAGTTCTTC
TRBJ2-7	TRBV3-1	.	.	CASSQRGEQYF	TGTGCCAGCAGCCAAAGGGGGGAGCAGTACTTC
TRBJ1-5	TRBV7-2	.	.	CASSFVGGSNQPQHF	TGTGCCAGCAGCTTTGTCGGGGGTAGCAATCAGCCCCAGCATTTT
TRBJ1-3	TRBV6-5	few	.	CASSPGGFSSGNTIYF	TGTGCCAGCAGTCCCGGGGGCTTCAGCTCTGGAAACACCATATATTTT
TRBJ1-1	TRBV4-2	.	TRBD1	CASRETGSNTEAFF	TGTGCCAGCAGAGAGACAGGGTCCAACACTGAAGCTTTCTTT
TRBJ2-1	TRBV6-2/TRBV6-3	.	TRBD2	CASSRRLAGDQFF	TGTGCCAGCAGCAGACGACTAGCGGGGGATCAGTTCTTC
TRBJ1-1	TRBV6-2/TRBV6-3	.	.	CASSYEEDTEAFF	TGTGCCAGCAGTTACGAGGAGGACACTGAAGCTTTCTTT
TRBJ2-1	TRBV10-3	.	.	CAITRQPTTGEQFF	TGTGCCATCACCCGACAGCCGACGACTGGGGAGCAGTTCTTC
TRBJ1-5	TRBV7-2	few	TRBD1	CASSSPTGGDQPQHF	TGTGCCAGCAGCAGCCCGACAGGGGGCGATCAGCCCCAGCATTTT
TRBJ2-3	TRBV12-3/TRBV12-4	once	.	CASSYDIYTQYF	TGTGCCAGCAGTTATGACATCTATACGCAGTATTTT
TRBJ1-2	TRBV3-1	.	.	CVSSQDGAVYGYTF	TGTGTCAGCAGCCAAGATGGGGCAGTCTATGGCTACACCTTC
TRBJ2-1	TRBV6-2/TRBV6-3	.	TRBD2	CACGGPNEQFF	TGTGCCTGCGGGGGTCCCAATGAGCAGTTCTTC
TRBJ2-7	TRBV6-1	few	.	CASSRVGDSEQYF	TGTGCCAGCTCCAGGGTGGGGGACTCCGAGCAGTACTTC
TRBJ2-1	TRBV7-2	few	TRBD2	CASSGGGRDNEQFF	TGTGCCAGCAGCGGCGGGGGGAGAGACAATGAGCAGTTCTTC
TRBJ2-3	TRBV7-2	.	TRBD2	CASSSHAGGTDTQYF	TGTGCCAGCAGCTCCCACGCGGGGGGCACAGATACGCAGTATTTT
TRBJ2-5	TRBV7-2	.	.	CASSRRTEETQYF	TGTGCCAGCAGCCGTCGGACAGAAGAGACCCAGTACTTC
TRBJ1-5	TRBV6-6	many	.	CASSYARSTSNQPQHF	TGTGCCAGCAGTTACGCCCGAAGTACTAGCAATCAGCCCCAGCATTTT
TRBJ2-3	TRBV11-2	.	.	CASSLEGPDTQYF	TGTGCCAGCAGCTTAGAAGGCCCGGATACGCAGTATTTT
TRBJ2-5	TRBV29-1	few	TRBD1	CSVEPRGRLETQYF	TGCAGCGTTGAACCCAGGGGGCGGTTGGAGACCCAGTACTTC
TRBJ2-4	TRBV18	many	.	CASSPPEWQGLGKNIQYF	TGTGCCAGCTCACCACCGGAGTGGCAGGGGTTAGGCAAAAACATTCAGTACTTC
TRBJ2-3	TRBV5-1	few	.	CASSFFGGPTDTQYF	TGCGCCAGCAGCTTTTTCGGGGGGCCCACAGATACGCAGTATTTT
TRBJ2-5	TRBV7-8	many	.	CASNPTGEGETQYF	TGTGCCAGCAACCCGACAGGGGAGGGAGAGACCCAGTACTTC
TRBJ2-7	TRBV4-3	few	TRBD2	CASSSQRGNYEQYF	TGCGCCAGCAGCTCTCAGCGGGGGAACTACGAGCAGTACTTC
TRBJ2-7	TRBV5-1	many	TRBD2	CASSRTSGSIYEQYF	TGCGCCAGCAGCCGGACTAGCGGGTCGATCTACGAGCAGTACTTC
TRBJ2-5	TRBV27	.	TRBD2	CASSPAGGALETQYF	TGTGCCAGCAGTCCCGCGGGGGGGGCTCTGGAGACCCAGTACTTC
TRBJ2-7	TRBV29-1	few	TRBD1	CSVSMDRVGEQYF	TGCAGCGTTTCTATGGACAGGGTAGGAGAGCAGTACTTC
TRBJ2-1	TRBV7-3	few	.	CASSRPGNEQFF	TGTGCCAGCAGCCGTCCCGGCAATGAGCAGTTCTTC
TRBJ2-7	TRBV30	few	.	CAWGRSYEQYF	TGTGCCTGGGGACGGTCCTACGAGCAGTACTTC